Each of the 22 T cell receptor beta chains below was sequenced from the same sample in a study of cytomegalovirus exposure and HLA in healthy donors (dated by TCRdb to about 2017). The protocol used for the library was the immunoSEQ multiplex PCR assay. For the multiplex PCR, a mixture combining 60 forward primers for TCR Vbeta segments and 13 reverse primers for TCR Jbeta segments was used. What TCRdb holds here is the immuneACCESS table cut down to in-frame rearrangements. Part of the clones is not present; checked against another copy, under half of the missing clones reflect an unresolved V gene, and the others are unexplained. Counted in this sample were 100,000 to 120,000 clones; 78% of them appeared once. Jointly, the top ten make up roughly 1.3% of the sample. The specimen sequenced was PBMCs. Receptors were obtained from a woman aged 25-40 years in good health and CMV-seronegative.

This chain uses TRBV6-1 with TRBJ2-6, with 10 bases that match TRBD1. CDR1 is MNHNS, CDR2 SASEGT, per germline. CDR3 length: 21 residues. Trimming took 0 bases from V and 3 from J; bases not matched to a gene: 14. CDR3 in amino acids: CASSEAISLRQGAGGANVLTF. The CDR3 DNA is TGTGCCAGCAGTGAAGCAATTTCTCTGAGACAGGGGGCGGGTGGGGCCAACGTCCTGACTTTC.

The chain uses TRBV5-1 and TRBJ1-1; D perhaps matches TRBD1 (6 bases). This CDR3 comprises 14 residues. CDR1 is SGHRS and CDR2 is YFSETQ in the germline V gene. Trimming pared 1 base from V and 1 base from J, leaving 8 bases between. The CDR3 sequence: CASSLRGGNTEAFF. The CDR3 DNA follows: TGCGCCAGCAGCTTGAGAGGGGGGAACACTGAAGCTTTCTTT.

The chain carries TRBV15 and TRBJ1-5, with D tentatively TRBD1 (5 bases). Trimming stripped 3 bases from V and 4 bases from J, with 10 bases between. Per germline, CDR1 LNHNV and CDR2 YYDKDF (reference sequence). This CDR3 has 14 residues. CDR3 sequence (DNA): TGTGCCACCAGCAGCGTTGGGGGGAATCAGCCCCAGCATTTT. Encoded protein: CATSSVGGNQPQHF.

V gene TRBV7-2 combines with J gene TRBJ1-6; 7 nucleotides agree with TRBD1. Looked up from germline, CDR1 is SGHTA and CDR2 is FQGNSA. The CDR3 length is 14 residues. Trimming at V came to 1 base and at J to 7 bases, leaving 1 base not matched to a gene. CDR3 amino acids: CASSLGTGNSPLHF. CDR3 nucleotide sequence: TGTGCCAGCAGCTTAGGGACAGGCAATTCACCCCTCCACTTT.

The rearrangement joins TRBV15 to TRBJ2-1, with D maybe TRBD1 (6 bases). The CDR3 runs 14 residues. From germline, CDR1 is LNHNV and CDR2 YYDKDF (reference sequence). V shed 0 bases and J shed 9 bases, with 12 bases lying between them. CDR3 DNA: TGTGCCACCAGCAGAGATCAGGGGTCGGTTGAGCAGTTCTTC. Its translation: CATSRDQGSVEQFF.

CDR3 protein: CASSLDRVTGGVLGGYTF. DNA of the CDR3: TGTGCCAGCAGCTTAGATCGTGTGACAGGGGGCGTTCTTGGTGGCTACACCTTC. The chain is built from TRBV11-2 and TRBJ1-2, with 10 bases aligning to TRBD1. Germline V CDR1 and CDR2: SGHAT, FQNNGV. The CDR3 sequence is 18 residues long. J was trimmed by 7 bases and V by 0 bases; bases with no gene match: 14. Combining the CDR3 with reference TRBV11-2 and TRBJ1-2 gives the whole variable domain EAGVAQSPRYKIIEKRQSVAFWCNPISGHATLYWYQQILGQGPKLLIQFQNNGVVDDSQLPKDRFSAERLKGVDSTLKIQPAKLEDSAVYLCASSLDRVTGGVLGGYTFGSGTRLTVV.

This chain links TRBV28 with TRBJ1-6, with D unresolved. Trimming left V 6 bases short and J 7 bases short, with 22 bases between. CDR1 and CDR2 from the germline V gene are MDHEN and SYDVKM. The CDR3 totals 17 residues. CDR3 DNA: TGTGCCAGCAGCTATCCCAACATTGGACTCCGGAATTCACCCCTCCACTTT. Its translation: CASSYPNIGLRNSPLHF.

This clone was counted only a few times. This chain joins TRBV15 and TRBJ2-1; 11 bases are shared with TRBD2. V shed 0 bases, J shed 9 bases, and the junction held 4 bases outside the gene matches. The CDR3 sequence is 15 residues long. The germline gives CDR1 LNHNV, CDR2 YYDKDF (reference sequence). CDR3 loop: CATSRDSGGVVEQFF. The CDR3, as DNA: TGTGCCACCAGCAGAGATAGCGGGGGGGTGGTTGAGCAGTTCTTC.

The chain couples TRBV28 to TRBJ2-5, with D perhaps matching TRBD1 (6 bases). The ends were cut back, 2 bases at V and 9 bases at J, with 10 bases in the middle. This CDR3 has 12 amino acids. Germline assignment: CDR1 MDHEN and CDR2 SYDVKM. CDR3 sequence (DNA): TGTGCCAGCAGTTTAAACAGGGCGCCCCAGTACTTC. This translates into CASSLNRAPQYF.

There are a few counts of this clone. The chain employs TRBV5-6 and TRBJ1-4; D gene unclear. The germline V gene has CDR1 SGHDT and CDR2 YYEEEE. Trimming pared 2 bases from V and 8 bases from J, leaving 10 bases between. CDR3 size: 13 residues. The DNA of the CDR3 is TGTGCCAGCAGCTTTAAATCGCGGGAAAAACTGTTTTTT. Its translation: CASSFKSREKLFF.

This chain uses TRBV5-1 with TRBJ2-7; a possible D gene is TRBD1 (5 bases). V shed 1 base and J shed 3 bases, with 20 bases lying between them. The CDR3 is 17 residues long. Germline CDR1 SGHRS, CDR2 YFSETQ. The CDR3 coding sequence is TGCGCCAGCAGCTTGTCGCTGCCCCGACAGTCCCACTACGAGCAGTACTTC. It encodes CASSLSLPRQSHYEQYF.

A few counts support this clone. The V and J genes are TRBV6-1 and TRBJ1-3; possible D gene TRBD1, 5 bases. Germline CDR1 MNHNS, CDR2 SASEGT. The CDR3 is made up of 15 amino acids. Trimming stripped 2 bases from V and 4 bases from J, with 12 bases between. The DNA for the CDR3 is TGTGCCAGCAGTGAAATGGGGCTGTCAGGAAACACCATATATTTT. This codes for CASSEMGLSGNTIYF.

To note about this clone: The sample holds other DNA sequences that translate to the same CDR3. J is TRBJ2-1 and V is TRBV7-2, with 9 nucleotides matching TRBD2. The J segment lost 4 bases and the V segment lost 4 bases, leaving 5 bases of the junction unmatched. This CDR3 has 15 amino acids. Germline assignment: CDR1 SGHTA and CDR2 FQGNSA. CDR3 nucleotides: TGTGCCAGCAGCTCTACTAGCGGGTCATACAATGAGCAGTTCTTC. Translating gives CASSSTSGSYNEQFF.

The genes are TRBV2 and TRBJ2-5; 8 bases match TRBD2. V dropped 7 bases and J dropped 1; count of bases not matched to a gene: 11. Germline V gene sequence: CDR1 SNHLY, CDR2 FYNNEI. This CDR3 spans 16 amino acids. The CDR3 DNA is TGTGCCAGCAATATTATTCGGGGGGGAAGCCAAGAGACCCAGTACTTC. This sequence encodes CASNIIRGGSQETQYF.

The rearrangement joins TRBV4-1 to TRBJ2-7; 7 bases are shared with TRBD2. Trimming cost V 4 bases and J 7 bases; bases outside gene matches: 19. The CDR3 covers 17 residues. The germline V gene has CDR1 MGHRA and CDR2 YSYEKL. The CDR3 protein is CASSPRMSRGEGGEQYF. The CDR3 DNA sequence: TGCGCCAGCAGCCCGCGGATGTCACGGGGGGAGGGAGGAGAGCAGTACTTC.

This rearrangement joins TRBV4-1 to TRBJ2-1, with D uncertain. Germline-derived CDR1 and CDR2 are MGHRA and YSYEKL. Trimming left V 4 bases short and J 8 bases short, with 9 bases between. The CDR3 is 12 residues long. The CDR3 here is CASSLAGYEQFF. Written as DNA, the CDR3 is TGCGCCAGCAGCCTCGCCGGGTATGAGCAGTTCTTC.

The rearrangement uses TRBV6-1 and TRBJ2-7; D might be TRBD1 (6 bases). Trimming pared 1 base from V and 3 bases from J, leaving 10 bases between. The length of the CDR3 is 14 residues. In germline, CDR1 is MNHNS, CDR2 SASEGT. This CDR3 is CASSEGGQHYEQYF. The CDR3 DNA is TGTGCCAGCAGTGAAGGAGGACAGCACTACGAGCAGTACTTC.

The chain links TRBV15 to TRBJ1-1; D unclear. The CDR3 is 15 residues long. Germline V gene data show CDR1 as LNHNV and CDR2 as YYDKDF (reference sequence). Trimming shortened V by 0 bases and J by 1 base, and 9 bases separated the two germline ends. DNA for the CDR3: TGTGCCACCAGCAGAGAATCGATGAGGAACACTGAAGCTTTCTTT. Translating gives CATSRESMRNTEAFF.

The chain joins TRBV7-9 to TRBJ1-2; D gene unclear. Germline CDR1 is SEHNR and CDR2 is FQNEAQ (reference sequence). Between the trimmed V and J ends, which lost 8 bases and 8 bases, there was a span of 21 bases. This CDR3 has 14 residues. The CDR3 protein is CASGSDRRTMGYTF. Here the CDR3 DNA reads TGTGCCAGCGGCTCAGACCGGCGGACTATGGGCTACACCTTC.

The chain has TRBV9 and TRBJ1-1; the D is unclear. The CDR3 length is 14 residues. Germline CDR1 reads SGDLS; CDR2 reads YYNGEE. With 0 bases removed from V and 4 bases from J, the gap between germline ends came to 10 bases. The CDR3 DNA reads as TGTGCCAGCAGCGTAGGGGTGAGCGGCACTGAAGCTTTCTTT. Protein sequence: CASSVGVSGTEAFF.

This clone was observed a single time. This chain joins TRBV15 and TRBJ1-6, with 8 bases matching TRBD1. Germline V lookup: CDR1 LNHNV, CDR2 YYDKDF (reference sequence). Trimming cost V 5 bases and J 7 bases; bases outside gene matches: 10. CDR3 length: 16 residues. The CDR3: CATSPEQGGFNSPLHF. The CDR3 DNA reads TGTGCCACCAGCCCTGAACAGGGGGGATTCAATTCACCCCTCCACTTT. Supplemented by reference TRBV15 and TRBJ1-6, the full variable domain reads DAMVIQNPRYQVTQFGKPVTLSCSQTLNHNVMYWYQQKSSQAPKLLFHYYDKDFNNEADTPDNFQSRRPNTSFCFLDIRSPGLGDTAMYLCATSPEQGGFNSPLHFGNGTRLTVT.

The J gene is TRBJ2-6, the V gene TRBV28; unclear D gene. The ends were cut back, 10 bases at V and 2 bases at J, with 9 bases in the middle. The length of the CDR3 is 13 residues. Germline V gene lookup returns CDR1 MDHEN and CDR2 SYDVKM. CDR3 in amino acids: CAILIPGANVLTF. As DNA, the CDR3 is TGTGCCATCCTTATTCCTGGGGCCAACGTCCTGACTTTC.